The next 27 T cell receptor beta chains were all read from a single sample in a study of T cell clones after liver transplantation (dated 2019 in TCRdb). In the paper's terms, the time point label means: pre-transplant. Receptors were amplified or captured by the immunoSEQ multiplex PCR assay. TCRdb took over this immuneACCESS table, retaining in-frame rearrangements with V and J assigned. Such tables are incomplete; in checked studies, under half of the missing clones stem from an unresolved V gene, and the remainder is unexplained. This sample lists some 110,000 clones; 82% were detected once. The ten top clones hold 0.99% of the sample. Source: CD4+ T cells from blood, taken before liver transplant. These receptors all come from a human donor who received a liver transplant.

Concerning this clone itself: A junction boundary mismatches the germline segment, possibly from a read error. The chain recombines TRBV11-2 with TRBJ2-7, with D perhaps being TRBD1 or TRBD2 (5 bases each). CDR1 and CDR2 from the germline V gene are SGHAT and FQNNGV. CDR3 length: 13 residues. DNA for the CDR3: TGTGCCAGCAGTTTAGTATCAGGGAGCGAGCAGTACTTC. Translation: CASSLVSGSEQYF.

This chain links TRBV28 with TRBJ1-1, with a tentative D call TRBD1 (5 bases). Per the germline V gene, CDR1 is MDHEN and CDR2 is SYDVKM. Trimming stripped 5 bases from V and 1 base from J, with 20 bases between. The CDR3 totals 17 residues. CDR3 DNA sequence: TGTGCCAGCAGTCCTAGCCCTCCGGGACGGAGGAACACTGAAGCTTTCTTT. Amino acid sequence: CASSPSPPGRRNTEAFF.

The gene calls are TRBV7-9 and TRBJ2-5; tentative D call: TRBD2 (6 bases). Germline CDR1 is SEHNR and CDR2 is FQNEAQ (reference sequence). CDR3 size: 14 residues. Trimming pared 5 bases from V and 4 bases from J, leaving 14 bases between. The CDR3 nucleotides read TGTGCCAGCAGCATCCTCTGGGGGGTAGAGACCCAGTACTTC. Amino acid sequence: CASSILWGVETQYF. The full variable domain, completed using reference TRBV7-9 and TRBJ2-5, is DTGVSQNPRHKITKRGQNVTFRCDPISEHNRLYWYRQTLGQGPEFLTYFQNEAQLEKSRLLSDRFSAERPKGSFSTLEIQRTEQGDSAMYLCASSILWGVETQYFGPGTRLLVL.

This clone appeared once. The chain employs TRBV6-5 and TRBJ2-7; D might be TRBD2 (6 bases). Trimming removed 10 bases from V and 0 bases from J, with 10 bases in between. CDR1 is MNHEY, CDR2 SVGAGI, per germline. The CDR3 is 12 amino acids. The CDR3 coding sequence is TGTGCCACCCTGACTAGCTCCTACGAGCAGTACTTC. As protein: CATLTSSYEQYF.

This sequence joins TRBV19 and TRBJ2-7; possible D gene TRBD1, 5 bases. This CDR3 has 14 amino acids. Deletions cut 6 bases from V and 3 bases from J, with 15 bases between. Germline loops: CDR1 LNHDA, CDR2 SQIVND (reference sequence). CDR3 bases: TGTGCCAGTAGGGTGGCGGACACCCACTACGAGCAGTACTTC. This codes for CASRVADTHYEQYF. Supplemented by reference TRBV19 and TRBJ2-7, the full variable domain reads DGGITQSPKYLFRKEGQNVTLSCEQNLNHDAMYWYRQDPGQGLRLIYYSQIVNDFQKGDIAEGYSVSREKKESFPLTVTSAQKNPTAFYLCASRVADTHYEQYFGPGTRLTVT.

J is TRBJ2-7 and V is TRBV7-9, with D possibly TRBD1 on 6 matching bases. This CDR3 region has 15 residues. V lost 3 bases and J 0 bases, leaving 12 bases between the germline ends. CDR1 is SEHNR and CDR2 is FQNEAQ in the germline V gene (reference sequence). CDR3 bases: TGTGCCAGCAGCTTTTACAGGGAAATCTCCTACGAGCAGTACTTC. Residues: CASSFYREISYEQYF.

This chain connects TRBV28 to TRBJ1-5; D gene ambiguous. The CDR3 runs 15 residues. Trimming left V 4 bases short and J 10 bases short, with 20 bases between. Germline V gives CDR1 MDHEN, CDR2 SYDVKM. This CDR3 reads CASSSTTSGSKPQHF. CDR3 nucleotide sequence: TGTGCCAGCAGTTCTACTACCTCCGGGTCGAAACCCCAGCATTTT.

The chain has TRBV15 and TRBJ2-7, with TRBD2 identical over 8 bases. This CDR3 is built from 15 residues. Germline V lookup: CDR1 LNHNV, CDR2 YYDKDF (reference sequence). The J segment lost 2 bases and the V segment lost 0 bases, leaving 3 bases of the junction unmatched. CDR3 in amino acids: CATSRDTSGTYEQYF. The CDR3 bases are TGTGCCACCAGCAGAGATACTAGCGGAACCTACGAGCAGTACTTC.

This clone was picked up a small number of times. This chain connects TRBV11-2 to TRBJ1-3, with a tentative D call TRBD1 (5 bases). V was shortened by 2 bases and J by 2 bases, with 10 bases between the two germline ends. The germline V gene encodes CDR1 SGHAT and CDR2 FQNNGV. The CDR3 has 15 residues. In DNA form, the CDR3 reads TGTGCCAGCAGCTTAAAGGGGTTAGCTGGAAACACCATATATTTT. Amino acids: CASSLKGLAGNTIYF. Full variable domain (outside the CDR3, taken from reference TRBV11-2 and TRBJ1-3): EAGVAQSPRYKIIEKRQSVAFWCNPISGHATLYWYQQILGQGPKLLIQFQNNGVVDDSQLPKDRFSAERLKGVDSTLKIQPAKLEDSAVYLCASSLKGLAGNTIYFGEGSWLTVV.

The rearrangement joins TRBV5-1 to TRBJ1-4, with D possibly TRBD1 on 6 matching bases. The V and J ends lost 1 base and 7 bases respectively, with 11 bases between them. Germline V gene lookup returns CDR1 SGHRS and CDR2 YFSETQ. This CDR3 contains 14 residues. CDR3 in amino acids: CASSLIQGGEKLFF. The DNA of the CDR3 is TGCGCCAGCAGCTTGATACAGGGTGGTGAAAAACTGTTTTTT.

This clone came up once. The rearrangement links TRBV15 to TRBJ2-3, with D possibly matching TRBD2 (6 bases). Deletions cut 4 bases from V and 0 bases from J, with 17 bases between. In germline, CDR1 is LNHNV, CDR2 YYDKDF (reference sequence). The CDR3 has 17 amino acids. Here the CDR3 DNA reads TGTGCCACCAGCAACCCAGGGAGCGGGCCGAGCACAGATACGCAGTATTTT. Its protein product is CATSNPGSGPSTDTQYF.

The chain joins TRBV29-1 to TRBJ2-7, with D unclear. With 1 base removed from V and 2 bases from J, the gap between germline ends came to 12 bases. The CDR3 sequence is 14 residues long. Germline CDR1 is SQVTM and CDR2 is ANQGSEA. In DNA, the CDR3 is TGCAGCGTTGAAGCCGGTTTGGGGACCTACGAGCAGTACTTC. Its translation is CSVEAGLGTYEQYF.

The genes are TRBV7-9 and TRBJ1-2; tentative D call: TRBD1 (5 bases). This CDR3 is built from 14 residues. Per the germline V gene, CDR1 is SEHNR and CDR2 is FQNEAQ (reference sequence). V was cut by 2 bases and J by 4 bases, with 11 bases left in between. CDR3 DNA sequence: TGTGCCAGCAGCTTATTGGCAGGGTCCTATGGCTACACCTTC. This translates into CASSLLAGSYGYTF.

This clone was detected only once. The chain links TRBV19 to TRBJ2-7, with D perhaps matching TRBD1 or TRBD2 (5 bases each). Germline V gene lookup returns CDR1 LNHDA and CDR2 SQIVND (reference sequence). The CDR3 sequence is 15 residues long. V lost 5 bases and J 0 bases, leaving 14 bases between the germline ends. In nucleotides, the CDR3 is TGTGCCAGTAGTCCGGGGACCGTTAGCTCCTACGAGCAGTACTTC. As protein: CASSPGTVSSYEQYF. Variable domain in full (rest from reference TRBV19 and TRBJ2-7): DGGITQSPKYLFRKEGQNVTLSCEQNLNHDAMYWYRQDPGQGLRLIYYSQIVNDFQKGDIAEGYSVSREKKESFPLTVTSAQKNPTAFYLCASSPGTVSSYEQYFGPGTRLTVT.

V gene TRBV7-9 combines with J gene TRBJ2-7, with 10 bases that match TRBD2. The CDR3 extends over 15 amino acids. Germline V gives CDR1 SEHNR, CDR2 FQNEAQ (reference sequence). V trimming: 1 base; J trimming: 5 bases; junction bases outside the gene matches: 5. The CDR3 bases are TGTGCCAGCAGCTTAGTGAGCGGGAGGGCCCACGAGCAGTACTTC. Its protein product is CASSLVSGRAHEQYF.

The chain has TRBV14 and TRBJ1-5; D might be TRBD1 (5 bases). The CDR3 totals 13 residues. Germline V lookup: CDR1 SGHDN, CDR2 FVKESK. The ends were cut back, 5 bases at V and 9 bases at J, with 14 bases in the middle. CDR3 region: CASSLYTGGPQHF. The CDR3 DNA reads TGTGCCAGCAGCTTATATACAGGAGGGCCCCAGCATTTT.

This chain connects TRBV10-2 to TRBJ2-7, with 9 bases lining up with TRBD1. J lost 4 bases, V lost 7 bases, and 8 bases had no gene match. This CDR3 is built from 14 residues. Germline CDR1 and CDR2: WSHSY and SAAADI. This CDR3 reads CASITGQGGYEQYF. The DNA of the CDR3 is TGCGCCAGCATTACGGGACAGGGAGGGTACGAGCAGTACTTC.

V usage is TRBV5-6 and J usage is TRBJ2-7; TRBD2 is a possible D gene (7 bases). Germline CDR1 and CDR2: SGHDT and YYEEEE. CDR3 size: 13 residues. Trimming cost V 2 bases and J 5 bases, with 11 bases left between them. CDR3: CASSFTGRDEQYF. CDR3 in DNA: TGTGCCAGCAGCTTTACAGGGAGGGACGAGCAGTACTTC.

The gene calls are TRBV6-1 and TRBJ1-5; 9 positions match TRBD1. Trimming took 2 bases from V and 6 from J; bases not matched to a gene: 5. Germline V gene data show CDR1 as MNHNS and CDR2 as SASEGT. This CDR3 is built from 15 residues. In DNA, the CDR3 is TGTGCCAGCAGTGAAAACAGGGGGCGTATTCAGCCCCAGCATTTT. This codes for CASSENRGRIQPQHF.

The chain joins TRBV5-4 to TRBJ2-5, with D perhaps matching TRBD1 or TRBD2 (6 bases each). In germline, CDR1 is SGHNT, CDR2 YYREEE (reference sequence). V was shortened by 0 bases and J by 4 bases, with 16 bases between the two germline ends. This CDR3 contains 16 residues. CDR3 bases: TGTGCCAGCAGCTTGGGGGTAGGGGGGACCGGAGAGACCCAGTACTTC. Encoded protein: CASSLGVGGTGETQYF.

In this sample, this clone turned up a few times. This rearrangement joins TRBV5-4 to TRBJ2-7; the match to TRBD2 covers 8 bases. CDR3 length equals 14 residues. CDR1 SGHNT and CDR2 YYREEE come from the germline V gene (reference sequence). The junction had 9 bases not matched to a gene; V was cut back by 5 bases and J by 5 bases. CDR3 region: CASRERESGDEQYF. The CDR3 DNA reads TGTGCCAGCAGAGAGCGGGAGAGCGGGGACGAGCAGTACTTC. Based on the CDR3 plus reference TRBV5-4 and TRBJ2-7, the full variable domain is ETGVTQSPTHLIKTRGQQVTLRCSSQSGHNTVSWYQQALGQGPQFIFQYYREEENGRGNFPPRFSGLQFPNYSSELNVNALELDDSALYLCASRERESGDEQYFGPGTRLTVT.

This clone showed up just once. The chain joins TRBV5-1 to TRBJ2-5; tentative D call: TRBD1 (5 bases). Per the germline V gene, CDR1 is SGHRS and CDR2 is YFSETQ. V lost 4 bases, J lost 2 bases, and 9 bases lay in between. The CDR3 runs 13 residues. CDR3 residues: CASSVDRQETQYF. DNA of the CDR3: TGCGCCAGCAGCGTCGACAGACAAGAGACCCAGTACTTC. Full variable domain (remainder filled in from reference TRBV5-1 and TRBJ2-5): KAGVTQTPRYLIKTRGQQVTLSCSPISGHRSVSWYQQTPGQGLQFLFEYFSETQRNKGNFPGRFSGRQFSNSRSEMNVSTLELGDSALYLCASSVDRQETQYFGPGTRLLVL.

The chain uses TRBV2 and TRBJ2-1, with 9 positions matching TRBD1. The germline gives CDR1 SNHLY, CDR2 FYNNEI. Trimming cost V 5 bases and J 6 bases; bases outside gene matches: 5. The CDR3 loop spans 14 amino acids. The CDR3, as DNA: TGTGCCAGCAGTCCACCGGGACAGGGCAATGAGCAGTTCTTC. The encoded protein is CASSPPGQGNEQFF.

The rearrangement joins TRBV15 to TRBJ2-3; 12 bases match TRBD2. With V trimmed by 0 bases and J by 2 bases, 3 bases remained unmatched. This CDR3 has 17 amino acids. CDR1 is LNHNV, CDR2 YYDKDF, per germline (reference sequence). The CDR3 nucleotides are TGTGCCACCAGCAGAGAGGGACTAGCGGGTTCCACAGATACGCAGTATTTT. Translating gives CATSREGLAGSTDTQYF.

The V and J genes are TRBV7-2 and TRBJ2-1; perhaps TRBD2 as D (5 bases). The V gene lost 7 bases and the J gene lost 9 bases, with 16 bases spanning the gap. This CDR3 comprises 13 residues. Germline V gives CDR1 SGHTA, CDR2 FQGNSA. DNA of the CDR3: TGTGCCAGCACCCCTCAGCGAGCGGTTGAGCAGTTCTTC. This gives the protein CASTPQRAVEQFF.

This clone came up many times. The V gene is TRBV9, the J gene TRBJ2-1, with 8 positions matching TRBD1. The CDR3 is 15 amino acids. In germline, CDR1 is SGDLS, CDR2 YYNGEE. Unmatched junction bases numbered 2, after V lost 0 bases and J lost 3 bases. The CDR3, as DNA: TGTGCCAGCAGCGTAGGGACAGGGAGCTACAATGAGCAGTTCTTC. Residues: CASSVGTGSYNEQFF.

This chain joins TRBV5-1 and TRBJ1-4, with D uncertain. This CDR3 region has 16 residues. CDR1 SGHRS and CDR2 YFSETQ come from the germline V gene. V gave up 0 bases and J gave up 3 bases, with 12 bases separating them. The chain's CDR3 is CASSLGSWDSNEKLFF. CDR3 DNA sequence: TGCGCCAGCAGCTTGGGGTCCTGGGATTCTAATGAAAAACTGTTTTTT.